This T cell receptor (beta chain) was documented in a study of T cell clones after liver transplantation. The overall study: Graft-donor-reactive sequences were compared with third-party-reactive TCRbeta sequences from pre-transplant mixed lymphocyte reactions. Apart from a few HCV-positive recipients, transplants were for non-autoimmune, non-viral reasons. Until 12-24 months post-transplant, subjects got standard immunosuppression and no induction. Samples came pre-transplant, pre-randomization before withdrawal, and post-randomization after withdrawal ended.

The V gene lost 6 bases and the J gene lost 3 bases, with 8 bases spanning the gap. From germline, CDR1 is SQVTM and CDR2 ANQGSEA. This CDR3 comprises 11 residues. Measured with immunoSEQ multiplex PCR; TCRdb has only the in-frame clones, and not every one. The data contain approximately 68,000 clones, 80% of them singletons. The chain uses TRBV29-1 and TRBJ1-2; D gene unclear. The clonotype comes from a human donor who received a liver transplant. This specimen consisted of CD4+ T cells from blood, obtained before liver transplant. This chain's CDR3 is CSVYGDYGYTF. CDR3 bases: TGCAGCGTCTATGGAGACTATGGCTACACCTTC.